This T cell receptor beta chain was identified in a study of regulatory T cells in long-lasting Graves disease. Study-wide results and caveats: New patients shared fewer public clonotypes (around 980) than persistent patients did (around 3,000).

The CDR3 is made up of 17 amino acids. V lost 2 bases to trimming and J lost 0 bases; unmatched junction nucleotides: 5. Germline V gives CDR1 MDHEN, CDR2 SYDVKM. For this clonotype: Its antigen is undetermined.

Combining iRepertoire HTBI primers with Arm-PCR of CDR3 regions, the authors built TCR beta libraries. MiXCR was run by TCRdb on the multiplex PCR reads, yielding one entry per CDR3 protein. The table includes about 470,000 distinct CDR3 sequences, less than 25% detected once. Specified time point: persistent/refractory GD, antithyroid drugs over 5 years with positive TRAb. The TCR library was prepared using RNA isolated from PBMCs. EDTA tubes received approximately 10 milliliters of drawn peripheral blood. This receptor was taken from a female donor with Graves disease. The material was peripheral blood mononuclear cells (PBMCs), obtained when the disease was refractory, from a patient treated with antithyroid drugs. The rearrangement links TRBV28 to TRBJ2-7; 12 bases fit TRBD2. The DNA for the CDR3 is TGTGCCAGCAGTTTAATCTTGACTAGCGGGAGCTCCTACGAGCAGTACTTC. This gives the protein CASSLILTSGSSYEQYF.